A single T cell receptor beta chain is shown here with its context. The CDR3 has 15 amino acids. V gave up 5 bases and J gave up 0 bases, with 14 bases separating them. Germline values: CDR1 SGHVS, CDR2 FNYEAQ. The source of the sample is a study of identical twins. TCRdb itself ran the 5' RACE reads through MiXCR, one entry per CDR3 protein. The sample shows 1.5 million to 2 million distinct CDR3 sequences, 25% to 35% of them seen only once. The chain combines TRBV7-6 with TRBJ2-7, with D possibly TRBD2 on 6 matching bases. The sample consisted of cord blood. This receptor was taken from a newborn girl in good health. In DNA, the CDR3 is TGTGCCAGCAGCACGGGACTCAAGGGCTCCTACGAGCAGTACTTC. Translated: CASSTGLKGSYEQYF. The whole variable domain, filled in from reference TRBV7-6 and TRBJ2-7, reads GAGVSQSPRYKVTKRGQDVALRCDPISGHVSLYWYRQALGQGPEFLTYFNYEAQQDKSGLPNDRFSAERPEGSISTLTIQRTEQRDSAMYRCASSTGLKGSYEQYFGPGTRLTVT.